This TCR beta chain derives from a study of blood T cell repertoires in COVID-19. Across the study: Italy, Spain and the United States were the sources of the convalescent and acute COVID-19 samples.

Authors' data handling: Reference gene primer amplification yielded estimated nucleated cell counts. The method was immunoSEQ multiplex PCR; TCRdb's version includes in-frame clones alone and lacks a portion of them. Clone size and V and J calls were adopted from that table, with D and trimming inferred from the DNA. In the table there are under 250,000 clones, 86% of which are singletons. The clonotype comes from a man aged 45-65 years with COVID-19, enrolled during active disease. The sample comprised peripheral blood.

In nucleotides, the CDR3 is TGTGCCAGCAGTCCCGGACAGGGGTGGTCTAATGAAAAACTGTTTTTT. Its translation is CASSPGQGWSNEKLFF. This chain uses TRBV28 with TRBJ1-4; 9 bases map to TRBD1. J gave up 3 bases and V 5 bases, and 7 bases lay outside the gene matches. The germline CDR1 and CDR2 sequences are MDHEN and SYDVKM. The CDR3 is 16 amino acids.